This T cell receptor beta chain was identified during a study of blood T cells in healthy people across ages. Using a J-beta primer mix together with a sample-barcoded 5' primer, a second PCR was run for about 6 to 12 cycles. TCRdb used MiXCR to reprocess the 5' RACE reads, holding one entry per CDR3 protein. This table holds around 790,000 distinct CDR3 sequences, more than 40% found once. This clonotype showed up just a few times. Trimming took off 4 bases at V and 4 bases at J, with 23 bases between the two ends. This CDR3 comprises 19 residues. Germline CDR1 and CDR2: SGHDN and FVKESK. The chain couples TRBV14 to TRBJ2-6, with D possibly being TRBD1 (6 bases). The source material was blood. The origin of this receptor is a man aged 55 to 69 in good health. The CDR3 loop is CASSPNEQGPVDGANVLTF. In DNA, the CDR3 is TGTGCCAGCAGCCCAAACGAACAGGGACCTGTTGACGGGGCCAACGTCCTGACTTTC.